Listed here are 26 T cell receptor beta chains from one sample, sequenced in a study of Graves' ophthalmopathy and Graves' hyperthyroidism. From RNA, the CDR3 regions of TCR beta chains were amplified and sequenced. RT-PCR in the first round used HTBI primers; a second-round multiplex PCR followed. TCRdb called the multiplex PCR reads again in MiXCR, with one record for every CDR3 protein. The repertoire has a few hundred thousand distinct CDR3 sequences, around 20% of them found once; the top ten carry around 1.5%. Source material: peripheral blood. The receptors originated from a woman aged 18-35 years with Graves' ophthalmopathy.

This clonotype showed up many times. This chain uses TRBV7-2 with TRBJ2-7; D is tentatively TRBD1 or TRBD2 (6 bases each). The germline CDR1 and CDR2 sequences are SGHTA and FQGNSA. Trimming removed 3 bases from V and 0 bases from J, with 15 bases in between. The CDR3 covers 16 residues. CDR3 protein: CASSFRGTTTSYEQYF. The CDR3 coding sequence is TGTGCCAGCAGCTTTCGGGGGACAACGACCTCCTACGAGCAGTACTTC.

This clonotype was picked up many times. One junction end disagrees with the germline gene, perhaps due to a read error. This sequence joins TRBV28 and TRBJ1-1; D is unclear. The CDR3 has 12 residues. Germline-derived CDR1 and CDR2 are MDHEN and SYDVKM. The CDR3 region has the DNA TGTGCCAGCAGTTTATTTACCACTGAAGCTTCCTTT. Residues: CASSLFTTEASF. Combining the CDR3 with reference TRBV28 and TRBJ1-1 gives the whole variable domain DVKVTQSSRYLVKRTGEKVFLECVQDMDHENMFWYRQDPGLGLRLIYFSYDVKMKEKGDIPEGYSVSREKKERFSLILESASTNQTSMYLCASSLFTTEASFGQGTRLTVV.

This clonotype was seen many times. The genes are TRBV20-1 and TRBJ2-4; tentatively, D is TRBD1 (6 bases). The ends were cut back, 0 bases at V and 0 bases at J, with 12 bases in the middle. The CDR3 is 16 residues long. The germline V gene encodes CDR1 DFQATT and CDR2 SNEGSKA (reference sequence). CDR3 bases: TGCAGTGCTAGAGATTTGCCAGGGGTAGCCAAAAACATTCAGTACTTC. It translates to CSARDLPGVAKNIQYF.

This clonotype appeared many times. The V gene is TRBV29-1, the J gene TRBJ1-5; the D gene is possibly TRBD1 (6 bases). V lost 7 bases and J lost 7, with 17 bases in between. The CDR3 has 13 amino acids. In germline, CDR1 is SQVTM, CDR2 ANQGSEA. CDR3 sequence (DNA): TGCAGCGCCACCAAGGGGGGGAACCAGCCCCAGCATTTT. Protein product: CSATKGGNQPQHF.

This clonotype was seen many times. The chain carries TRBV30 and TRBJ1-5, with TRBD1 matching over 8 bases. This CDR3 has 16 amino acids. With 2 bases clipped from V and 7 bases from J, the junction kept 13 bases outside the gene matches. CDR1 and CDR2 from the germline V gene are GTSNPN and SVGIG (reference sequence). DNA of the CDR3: TGTGCCTGGAGTCAATTCGGACAGGGAAACGGCCAGCCCCAGCATTTT. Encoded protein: CAWSQFGQGNGQPQHF. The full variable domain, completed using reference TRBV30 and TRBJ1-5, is SQTIHQWPATLVQPVGSPLSLECTVEGTSNPNLYWYRQAAGRGLQLLFYSVGIGQISSEVPQNLSASRPQDRQFILSSKKLLLSDSGFYLCAWSQFGQGNGQPQHFGDGTRLSIL.

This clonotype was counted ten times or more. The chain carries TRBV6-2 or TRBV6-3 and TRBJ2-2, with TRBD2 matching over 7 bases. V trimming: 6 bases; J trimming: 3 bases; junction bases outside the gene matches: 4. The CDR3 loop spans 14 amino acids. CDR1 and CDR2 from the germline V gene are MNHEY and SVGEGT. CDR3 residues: CASRSGADTGELFF. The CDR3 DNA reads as TGTGCCAGCAGGAGCGGGGCCGACACCGGGGAGCTGTTTTTT.

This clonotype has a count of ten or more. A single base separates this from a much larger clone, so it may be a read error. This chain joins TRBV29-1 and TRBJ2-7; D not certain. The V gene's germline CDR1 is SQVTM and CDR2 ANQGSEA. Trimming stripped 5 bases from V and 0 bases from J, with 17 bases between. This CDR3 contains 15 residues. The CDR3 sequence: CSVRVSGRTSYEQYF. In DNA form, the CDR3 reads TGCAGCGTTCGTGTATCCGGCAGGACCTCCTACGAGCAGTACTTC.

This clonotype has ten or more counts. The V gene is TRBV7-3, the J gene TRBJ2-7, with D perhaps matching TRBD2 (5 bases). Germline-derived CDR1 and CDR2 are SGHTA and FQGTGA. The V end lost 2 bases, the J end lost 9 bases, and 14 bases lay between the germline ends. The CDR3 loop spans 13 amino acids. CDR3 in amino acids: CASSLRGVGGQYF. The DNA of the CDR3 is TGTGCCAGCAGCTTACGTGGGGTCGGAGGGCAGTACTTC.

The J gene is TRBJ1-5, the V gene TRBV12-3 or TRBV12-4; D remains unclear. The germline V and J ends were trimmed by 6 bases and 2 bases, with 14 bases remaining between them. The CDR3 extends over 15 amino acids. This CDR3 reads CASSEQLVGNQPQHF. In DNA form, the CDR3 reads TGTGCCAGCAGCGAACAATTAGTGGGCAATCAGCCCCAGCATTTT.

CDR3 nucleotide sequence: TGTGCCAGCAGCTTTGTGGCTAGCGGGAGCTGGGATACGCAGTATTTT. Its translation is CASSFVASGSWDTQYF. The J gene is TRBJ2-3, the V gene TRBV11-2, with 10 positions matching TRBD2. This CDR3 comprises 16 residues. From germline, CDR1 is SGHAT and CDR2 FQNNGV. V lost 3 bases, J lost 6 bases, and 9 bases stayed unmatched.

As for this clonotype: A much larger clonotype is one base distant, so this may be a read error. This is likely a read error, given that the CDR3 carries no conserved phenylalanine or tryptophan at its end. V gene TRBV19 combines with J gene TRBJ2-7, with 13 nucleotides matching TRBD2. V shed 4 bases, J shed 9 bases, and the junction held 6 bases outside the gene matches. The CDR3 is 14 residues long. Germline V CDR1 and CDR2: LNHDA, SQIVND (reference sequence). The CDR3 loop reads CASSRGLAGTRQYS. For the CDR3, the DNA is TGTGCCAGTAGTAGGGGACTAGCGGGAACGAGGCAGTACTCC.

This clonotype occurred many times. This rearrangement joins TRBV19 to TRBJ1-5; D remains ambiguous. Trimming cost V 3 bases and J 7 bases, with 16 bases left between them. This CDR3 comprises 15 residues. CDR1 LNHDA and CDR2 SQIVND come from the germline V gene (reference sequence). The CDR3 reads CASSIEPVGVQPQHF. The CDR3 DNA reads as TGTGCCAGTAGTATTGAACCAGTCGGGGTCCAGCCCCAGCATTTT.

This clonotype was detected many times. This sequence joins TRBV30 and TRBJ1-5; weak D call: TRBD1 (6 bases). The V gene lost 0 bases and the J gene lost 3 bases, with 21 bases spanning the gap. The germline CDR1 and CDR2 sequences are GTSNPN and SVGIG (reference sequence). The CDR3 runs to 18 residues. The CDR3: CAWSVLGKGGGDNQPQHF. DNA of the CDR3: TGTGCCTGGAGTGTATTAGGGAAGGGAGGGGGGGACAATCAGCCCCAGCATTTT. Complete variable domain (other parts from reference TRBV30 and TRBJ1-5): SQTIHQWPATLVQPVGSPLSLECTVEGTSNPNLYWYRQAAGRGLQLLFYSVGIGQISSEVPQNLSASRPQDRQFILSSKKLLLSDSGFYLCAWSVLGKGGGDNQPQHFGDGTRLSIL.

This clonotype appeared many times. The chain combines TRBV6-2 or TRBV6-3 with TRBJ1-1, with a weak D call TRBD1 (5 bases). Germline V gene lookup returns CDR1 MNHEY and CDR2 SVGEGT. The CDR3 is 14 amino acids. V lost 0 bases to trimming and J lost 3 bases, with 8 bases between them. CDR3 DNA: TGTGCCAGCAGTTACTCCAGGGCGGACACTGAAGCTTTCTTT. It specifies CASSYSRADTEAFF.

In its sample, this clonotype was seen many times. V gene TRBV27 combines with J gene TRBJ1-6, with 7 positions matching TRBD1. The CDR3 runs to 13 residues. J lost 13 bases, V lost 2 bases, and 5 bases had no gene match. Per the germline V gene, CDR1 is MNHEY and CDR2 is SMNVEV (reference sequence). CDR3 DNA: TGTGCCAGCAGTTTAGACAGGGCGGCTCCCCTCCACTTT. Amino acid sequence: CASSLDRAAPLHF.

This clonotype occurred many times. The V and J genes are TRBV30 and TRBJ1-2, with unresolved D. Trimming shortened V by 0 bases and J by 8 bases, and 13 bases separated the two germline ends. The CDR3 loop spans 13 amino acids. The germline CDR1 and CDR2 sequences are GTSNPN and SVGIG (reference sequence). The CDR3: CAWSVGPIEGYTF. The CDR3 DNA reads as TGTGCCTGGAGTGTAGGACCGATCGAGGGCTACACCTTC.

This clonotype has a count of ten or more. CDR3 amino acids: CSVRTGPEAFF. The CDR3 DNA reads as TGCAGCGTAAGGACAGGGCCAGAAGCTTTCTTT. The chain employs TRBV29-1 and TRBJ1-1; 8 nucleotides line up with TRBD1. Trimming removed 6 bases from V and 8 bases from J; junction bases left unmatched: 5. Germline CDR1 is SQVTM and CDR2 is ANQGSEA. CDR3 length: 11 residues.

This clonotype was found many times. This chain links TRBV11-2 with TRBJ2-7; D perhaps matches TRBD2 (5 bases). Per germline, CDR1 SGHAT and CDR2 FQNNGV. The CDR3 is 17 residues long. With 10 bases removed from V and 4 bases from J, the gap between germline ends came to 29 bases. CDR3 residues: CATTTFFGEHNGYEQYF. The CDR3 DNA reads TGTGCCACCACCACGTTCTTTGGGGAGCATAATGGGTACGAGCAGTACTTC.

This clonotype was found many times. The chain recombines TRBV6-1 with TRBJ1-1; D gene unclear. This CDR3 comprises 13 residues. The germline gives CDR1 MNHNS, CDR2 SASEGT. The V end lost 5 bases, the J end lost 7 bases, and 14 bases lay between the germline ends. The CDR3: CASSTRIVREAFF. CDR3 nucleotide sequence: TGTGCCAGCAGTACCCGGATCGTGCGTGAAGCTTTCTTT.

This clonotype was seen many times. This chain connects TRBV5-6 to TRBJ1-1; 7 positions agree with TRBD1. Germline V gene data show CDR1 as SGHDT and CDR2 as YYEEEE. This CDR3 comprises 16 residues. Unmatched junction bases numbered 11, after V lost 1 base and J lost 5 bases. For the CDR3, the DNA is TGTGCCAGCAGCTTGCCAGGTCTAGGGGGCGGGACTGAAGCTTTCTTT. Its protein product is CASSLPGLGGGTEAFF.

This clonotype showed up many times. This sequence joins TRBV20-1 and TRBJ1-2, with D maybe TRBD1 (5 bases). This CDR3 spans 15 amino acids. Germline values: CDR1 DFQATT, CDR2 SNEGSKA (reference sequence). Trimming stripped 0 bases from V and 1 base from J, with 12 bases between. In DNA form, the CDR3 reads TGCAGTGCTAGAGATCGTCAGGGCCTTAACTATGGCTACACCTTC. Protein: CSARDRQGLNYGYTF.

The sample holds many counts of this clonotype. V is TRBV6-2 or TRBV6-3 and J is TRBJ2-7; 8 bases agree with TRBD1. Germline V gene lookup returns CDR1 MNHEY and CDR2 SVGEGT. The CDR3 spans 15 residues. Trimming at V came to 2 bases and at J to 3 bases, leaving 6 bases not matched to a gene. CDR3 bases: TGTGCCAGCAGTTACCCGGGACAGGCAAACTACGAGCAGTACTTC. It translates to CASSYPGQANYEQYF.

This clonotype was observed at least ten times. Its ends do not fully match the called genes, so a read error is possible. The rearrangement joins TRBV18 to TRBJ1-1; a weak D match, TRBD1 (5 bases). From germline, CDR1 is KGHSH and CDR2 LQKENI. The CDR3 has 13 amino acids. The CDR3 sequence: CASSPYRNPEAFF. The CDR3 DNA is TGTGCCAGCTCACCATACAGGAACCCTGAAGCTTTCTTT. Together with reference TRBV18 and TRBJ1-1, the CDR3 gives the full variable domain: NAGVMQNPRHLVRRRGQEARLRCSPMKGHSHVYWYRQLPEEGLKFMVYLQKENIIDESGMPKERFSAEFPKEGPSILRIQQVVRGDSAAYFCASSPYRNPEAFFGQGTRLTVV.

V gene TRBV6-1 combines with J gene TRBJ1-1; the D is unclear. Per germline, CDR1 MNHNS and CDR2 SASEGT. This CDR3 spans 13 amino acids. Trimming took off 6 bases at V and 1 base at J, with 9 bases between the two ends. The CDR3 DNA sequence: TGTGCCAGCAGAGTTACCCAGAACACTGAAGCTTTCTTT. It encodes CASRVTQNTEAFF.

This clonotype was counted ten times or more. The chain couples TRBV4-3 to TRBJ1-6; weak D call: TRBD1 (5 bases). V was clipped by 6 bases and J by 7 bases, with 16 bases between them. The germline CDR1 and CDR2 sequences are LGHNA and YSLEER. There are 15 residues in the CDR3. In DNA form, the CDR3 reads TGCGCCAGCAGGGACCGAGACAGCGAGAATTCACCCCTCCACTTT. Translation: CASRDRDSENSPLHF.

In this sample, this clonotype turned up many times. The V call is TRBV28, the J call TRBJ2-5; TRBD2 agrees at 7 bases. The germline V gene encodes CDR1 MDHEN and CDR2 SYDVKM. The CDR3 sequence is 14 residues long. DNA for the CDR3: TGTGTCTCGAGCGGGGCGCCGACGCCAGGGACCCAGTACTTC. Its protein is CVSSGAPTPGTQYF.